Each of the 22 T cell receptor beta chains below was sequenced from the same sample in a study of T-cell memory formation after mild COVID-19. TCRdb reprocessed the 5' RACE reads via MiXCR and lists one record per CDR3 protein. The sample has 35,000 to 45,000 distinct CDR3 sequences, more than 7% seen once. Sequenced input: PBMCs or a T cell subset sorted from them (not recorded which). The receptors here all came from a man younger than 35 who had mild COVID-19 (a few samples of this study predate the infection). Cell type and time point are not known.

This clonotype was recorded at least ten times. The chain links TRBV20-1 to TRBJ2-1; D uncertain. There are 10 residues in the CDR3. Germline-derived CDR1 and CDR2 are DFQATT and SNEGSKA (reference sequence). Trimming removed 4 bases from V and 6 bases from J, with 4 bases in between. The CDR3 sequence is CSATSNEQFF. Here the CDR3 DNA reads TGCAGTGCTACGAGCAATGAGCAGTTCTTC.

This clonotype was found a few times. CDR3 amino acids: CASSLWGMGLPLHF. In nucleotides, the CDR3 is TGTGCCAGCAGTTTATGGGGTATGGGATTACCCCTCCACTTT. The chain carries TRBV28 and TRBJ1-6; no clear D. The CDR3 loop spans 14 amino acids. From germline, CDR1 is MDHEN and CDR2 SYDVKM. V lost 0 bases and J 12 bases, leaving 12 bases between the germline ends.

This clonotype was recorded a few times. The gene calls are TRBV10-3 and TRBJ1-3; TRBD1 matches 7 bases. Germline CDR1 ENHRY, CDR2 SYGVKD. The CDR3 runs 17 residues. With 0 bases clipped from V and 0 bases from J, the junction kept 5 bases outside the gene matches. The CDR3 is CAISESRQGFSGNTIYF. The DNA for the CDR3 is TGTGCCATCAGTGAGTCAAGACAGGGTTTCTCTGGAAACACCATATATTTT.

This clonotype was detected a few times. The J gene is TRBJ2-7, the V gene TRBV7-2, with TRBD1 as a possible D gene (6 bases). This CDR3 region has 13 residues. The germline V gene encodes CDR1 SGHTA and CDR2 FQGNSA. V was cut by 1 base and J by 7 bases, with 11 bases left in between. CDR3 protein: CASSLVQGLEQYF. The CDR3 DNA follows: TGTGCCAGCAGCTTAGTACAGGGCCTTGAGCAGTACTTC.

This clonotype was picked up many times. V and J are TRBV7-2 and TRBJ2-7; D might be TRBD2 (6 bases). V lost 11 bases, J lost 5 bases, and 13 bases lay in between. CDR3 length: 11 residues. CDR1 is SGHTA and CDR2 is FQGNSA in the germline V gene. The CDR3 region is CASGSFNEQYF. The CDR3 DNA sequence: TGTGCCTCCGGGAGTTTCAACGAGCAGTACTTC.

This chain links TRBV6-5 with TRBJ1-6; no reliable D call. V was cut by 7 bases and J by 10 bases, with 20 bases left in between. The CDR3 sequence is 15 residues long. Per the germline V gene, CDR1 is MNHEY and CDR2 is SVGAGI. CDR3 nucleotide sequence: TGTGCCAGCACCCAATCCGAGGCCTACCGGTCACCCCTCCACTTT. Translation gives CASTQSEAYRSPLHF.

This clonotype appeared a few times. The chain joins TRBV7-9 to TRBJ1-1, with D maybe TRBD1 (5 bases). CDR3 length equals 16 residues. The germline V gene encodes CDR1 SEHNR and CDR2 FQNEAQ (reference sequence). V was shortened by 8 bases and J by 3 bases, with 22 bases between the two germline ends. CDR3 nucleotide sequence: TGTGCCAGCGGCCTCTTACTAGGGATGGGGCACACTGAAGCTTTCTTT. Translated, it gives CASGLLLGMGHTEAFF.

The chain has TRBV29-1 and TRBJ1-1; possible D gene TRBD1, 5 bases. The CDR3 is 12 residues long. Germline-derived CDR1 and CDR2 are SQVTM and ANQGSEA. Trimming shortened V by 2 bases and J by 10 bases, and 14 bases separated the two germline ends. The CDR3 is CSVERGGSGAFF. The CDR3 nucleotides read TGCAGCGTTGAACGGGGGGGGTCTGGAGCTTTCTTT.

This clonotype was found many times. The chain combines TRBV5-1 with TRBJ2-3, with D unresolved. The ends were cut back, 1 base at V and 3 bases at J, with 6 bases in the middle. Germline CDR1 and CDR2: SGHRS and YFSETQ. CDR3 length: 13 amino acids. CDR3 in DNA: TGCGCCAGCAGCTTGCCTACTACAGATACGCAGTATTTT. Translating gives CASSLPTTDTQYF.

This clonotype is medium-sized in the sample. In DNA form, the CDR3 reads TGCGCCAGCAGTCAATCCAGGCTAGCGGGGGATACGCAGTATTTT. It specifies CASSQSRLAGDTQYF. This chain connects TRBV4-3 to TRBJ2-3; 9 bases map to TRBD2. Germline values: CDR1 LGHNA, CDR2 YSLEER. V gave up 6 bases and J gave up 6 bases; unmatched junction bases: 10. The length of the CDR3 is 15 residues.

The V gene is TRBV12-3 or TRBV12-4, the J gene TRBJ2-7; D may be TRBD1 (5 bases). V was shortened by 6 bases and J by 3 bases, with 9 bases between the two germline ends. The CDR3 loop spans 12 amino acids. CDR3 sequence reads: CASSTQGYEQYV. The CDR3 bases are TGTGCCAGCAGCACTCAGGGCTACGAGCAGTACGTC.

The rearrangement uses TRBV6-6 and TRBJ2-7; TRBD2 agrees at 12 bases. The length of the CDR3 is 12 residues. Germline-derived CDR1 and CDR2 are MNHNY and SVGAGI (reference sequence). The J segment lost 6 bases and the V segment lost 10 bases, leaving 4 bases of the junction unmatched. The CDR3 loop reads CATRTSGAEQYF. The CDR3 nucleotides are TGTGCCACCCGGACTAGCGGGGCCGAGCAGTACTTC.

The chain employs TRBV20-1 and TRBJ1-2; unclear D gene. Germline assignment: CDR1 DFQATT and CDR2 SNEGSKA (reference sequence). V lost 6 bases and J 8 bases, leaving 7 bases between the germline ends. This CDR3 is 9 amino acids long. CDR3 coding DNA: TGCAGTGCAGGGTTCGGCTACACCTTC. Translation: CSAGFGYTF.

This clonotype was recorded a few times. The chain links TRBV24-1 to TRBJ1-5, with 8 bases aligning to TRBD1. Germline CDR1 reads KGHDR; CDR2 reads SFDVKD. This CDR3 region has 16 residues. Trimming took 5 bases from V and 5 from J; bases not matched to a gene: 10. The chain's CDR3 is CATSALGQGTDQPQHF. The CDR3 bases are TGTGCCACCAGTGCGCTAGGACAGGGAACGGATCAGCCCCAGCATTTT.

This clonotype was counted between two and nine times. The chain employs TRBV3-1 and TRBJ2-5; 9 bases are a match to TRBD2. V lost 7 bases and J lost 2; bases outside the gene matches: 5. Germline CDR1 is LGHDT and CDR2 is YNNKEL (reference sequence). The CDR3 contains 14 residues. The CDR3 region is CASIKAGGQETQYF. The CDR3 DNA sequence: TGTGCCAGCATAAAGGCGGGGGGGCAAGAGACCCAGTACTTC.

This clonotype was detected a few times. This sequence joins TRBV7-2 and TRBJ1-1; a weak D match, TRBD1 (6 bases). The CDR3 has 13 residues. CDR1 and CDR2 from the germline V gene are SGHTA and FQGNSA. Trimming left V 5 bases short and J 3 bases short, with 10 bases between. DNA for the CDR3: TGTGCCAGCAGCATACAGGGCGACACTGAAGCTTTCTTT. Translating gives CASSIQGDTEAFF.

This clonotype was observed many times. The chain is built from TRBV4-1 and TRBJ2-7; weak D call: TRBD1 (5 bases). Trimming removed 3 bases from V and 1 base from J, with 13 bases in between. The V gene's germline CDR1 is MGHRA and CDR2 YSYEKL. The CDR3 covers 15 residues. The CDR3 spells CASSHLTDTSYEQYF. As DNA, the CDR3 is TGCGCCAGCAGCCACCTAACGGACACGTCCTACGAGCAGTACTTC.

This chain's CDR3 is CASSLEGGKLFF. In DNA, the CDR3 is TGTGCCAGCAGTTTAGAGGGGGGAAAACTGTTTTTT. This chain connects TRBV12-3 or TRBV12-4 to TRBJ1-4; D is possibly TRBD1 (6 bases). Deletions cut 1 base from V and 10 bases from J, with 7 bases between. The CDR3 is 12 residues long.

On this clonotype itself: The junction and the germline gene differ at one end; a read error may be behind it. The chain uses TRBV20-1 and TRBJ1-5; TRBD1 matches 7 bases. The CDR3 sequence is 15 residues long. The germline CDR1 and CDR2 sequences are DFQATT and SNEGSKA (reference sequence). CDR3 region: CSARGDSLFNQPQHF. For the CDR3, the DNA is TGCAGTGCCAGAGGGGACAGTCTTTTCAATCAGCCCCAGCATTTT.

The CDR3 loop is CASSLERAGYTF. CDR3 bases: TGTGCCAGCAGCTTAGAGAGAGCTGGCTACACCTTC. The V gene is TRBV7-9, the J gene TRBJ1-2; D is uncertain. The CDR3 spans 12 residues. The germline V gene has CDR1 SEHNR and CDR2 FQNEAQ (reference sequence). Between the trimmed V and J ends, which lost 1 base and 7 bases, there was a span of 7 bases. Supplemented by reference TRBV7-9 and TRBJ1-2, the full variable domain reads DTGVSQNPRHKITKRGQNVTFRCDPISEHNRLYWYRQTLGQGPEFLTYFQNEAQLEKSRLLSDRFSAERPKGSFSTLEIQRTEQGDSAMYLCASSLERAGYTFGSGTRLTVV.

This chain connects TRBV12-3 or TRBV12-4 to TRBJ1-3; D is undetermined. V dropped 6 bases and J dropped 0 bases, with 6 bases sitting between them. CDR3 length: 13 amino acids. In nucleotides, the CDR3 is TGTGCCAGCAGGTCTATCTCTGGAAACACCATATATTTT. It yields the protein CASRSISGNTIYF.

The gene calls are TRBV20-1 and TRBJ2-1, with D tentatively TRBD2 (7 bases). CDR3 length: 14 residues. V was pared by 2 bases and J by 5 bases, with 13 bases between. In germline, CDR1 is DFQATT, CDR2 SNEGSKA (reference sequence). The CDR3 here is CSARSWGGDNEQFF. The CDR3 nucleotides are TGCAGTGCTAGATCCTGGGGGGGCGACAATGAGCAGTTCTTC.